A single sample gave rise to the 16 T cell receptor beta chains below, sequenced in a study of synovial regulatory T cells in juvenile arthritis. The table came from immunoSEQ multiplex PCR; TCRdb's copy has only in-frame clones and leaves some out. This repertoire comprises 9,000 to 10,000 clones; its ten largest clones make up about 0.9%. The sequenced sample was Treg cells from blood. Subset of the sample: remaining (HLA-DR-negative) circulating blood Treg cells. These receptors were obtained from a donor between 2 and 29 years old with juvenile idiopathic arthritis.

The genes are TRBV5-6 and TRBJ2-1; TCRdb's D call, TRBD2, is unchecked because there is no DNA. This CDR3 region has 17 residues. The DNA sequence is not available. CDR1 and CDR2 from the germline V gene are SGHDT and YYEEEE. CDR3 region: CASSLAPGRVSYNEQFF.

The chain links TRBV7-9 to TRBJ2-7; there is no DNA to check the TCRdb D call of TRBD2. CDR3 length: 14 amino acids. No nucleotide data were recorded. Germline V lookup: CDR1 SEHNR, CDR2 FQNEAQ (reference sequence). This CDR3 is CASSLLGGAIEQYF.

The chain recombines TRBV2 with TRBJ1-1. The length of the CDR3 is 14 residues. Only the protein is on record. Germline CDR1 and CDR2: SNHLY and FYNNEI. The CDR3 loop reads CASSAVWGGTEAFF.

The CDR3 sequence: CASSLGTGSEKLFF. The V gene is TRBV27, the J gene TRBJ1-4; the D call from TCRdb, TRBD1, cannot be confirmed without DNA. CDR1 MNHEY and CDR2 SMNVEV come from the germline V gene (reference sequence). The CDR3 extends over 14 amino acids. No DNA is recorded.

V gene TRBV6-1 combines with J gene TRBJ1-2; absent DNA, TCRdb's TRBD1 call cannot be checked. The CDR3 extends over 15 amino acids. No coding sequence is recorded. CDR1 is MNHNS and CDR2 is SASEGT in the germline V gene. This CDR3 reads CASTSRDRFFYGYTF.

CDR3 sequence: CASTSRGRGHQPQHF. V is TRBV23-1 and J is TRBJ1-5; TCRdb's assignment of TRBD1 cannot be checked, as there is no DNA. TRBV23-1 is reported as an ORF; its role is uncertain. CDR3 length equals 15 residues. DNA is not on record.

This rearrangement joins TRBV27 to TRBJ1-1. Germline V gives CDR1 MNHEY, CDR2 SMNVEV (reference sequence). CDR3 length: 12 residues. No DNA is recorded. The CDR3 sequence is CASRAVYTEAFF.

This sequence joins TRBV27 and TRBJ1-6. The CDR3 spans 16 residues. DNA was not recorded. Germline V gives CDR1 MNHEY, CDR2 SMNVEV (reference sequence). The CDR3 sequence is CASSFLRSSYNSPLHF.

The rearrangement uses TRBV20-1 and TRBJ1-1. Germline assignment: CDR1 DFQATT and CDR2 SNEGSKA (reference sequence). The CDR3 sequence is 11 residues long. Nucleotide data are not available. This CDR3 reads CSASDFPEAFF.

The chain recombines TRBV2 with TRBJ1-6. This CDR3 is built from 16 residues. No DNA was logged. Germline V gene lookup returns CDR1 SNHLY and CDR2 FYNNEI. The CDR3 protein is CASSERGTGNNSPLHF.

The gene calls are TRBV2 and TRBJ2-3; TCRdb picks TRBD2, but there is no DNA to check that call. The CDR3 has 14 residues. A DNA sequence was not provided. Germline V gives CDR1 SNHLY, CDR2 FYNNEI. The CDR3 sequence: CASRRLAGGDTQYF.

The chain is built from TRBV28 and TRBJ2-7. The germline gives CDR1 MDHEN, CDR2 SYDVKM. The CDR3 covers 15 residues. No DNA sequence is on record. This CDR3 reads CASRHGGRQSYEQYF. Full variable domain (missing parts from reference TRBV28 and TRBJ2-7): DVKVTQSSRYLVKRTGEKVFLECVQDMDHENMFWYRQDPGLGLRLIYFSYDVKMKEKGDIPEGYSVSREKKERFSLILESASTNQTSMYLCASRHGGRQSYEQYFGPGTRLTVT.

The V gene is TRBV19, the J gene TRBJ1-5; TCRdb's D call of TRBD1 is untestable without DNA. The CDR3 consists of 12 residues. No DNA is listed. Germline assignment: CDR1 LNHDA and CDR2 SQIVND (reference sequence). The CDR3 reads CASSSGYQPQHF.

The chain carries TRBV7-6 and TRBJ1-1; the D gene TCRdb calls, TRBD1, cannot be checked with no DNA. The germline gives CDR1 SGHVS, CDR2 FNYEAQ. CDR3 length equals 15 residues. No DNA appears here. CDR3 sequence reads: CASSLVGSSNTEAFF.

The chain recombines TRBV5-4 with TRBJ2-5; no DNA is available, so the TRBD2 call from TCRdb remains unchecked. The CDR3 is made up of 16 amino acids. No DNA appears here. Germline V lookup: CDR1 SGHNT, CDR2 YYREEE (reference sequence). The CDR3 reads CASSKLGGSRQETQYF.

Here the CDR3 reads CASSLRDRGYGYTF. The V call is TRBV5-4, the J call TRBJ1-2; the TRBD1 assignment by TCRdb is unverifiable without DNA. CDR1 is SGHNT and CDR2 is YYREEE in the germline V gene (reference sequence). CDR3 length equals 14 residues. The coding DNA is unavailable.